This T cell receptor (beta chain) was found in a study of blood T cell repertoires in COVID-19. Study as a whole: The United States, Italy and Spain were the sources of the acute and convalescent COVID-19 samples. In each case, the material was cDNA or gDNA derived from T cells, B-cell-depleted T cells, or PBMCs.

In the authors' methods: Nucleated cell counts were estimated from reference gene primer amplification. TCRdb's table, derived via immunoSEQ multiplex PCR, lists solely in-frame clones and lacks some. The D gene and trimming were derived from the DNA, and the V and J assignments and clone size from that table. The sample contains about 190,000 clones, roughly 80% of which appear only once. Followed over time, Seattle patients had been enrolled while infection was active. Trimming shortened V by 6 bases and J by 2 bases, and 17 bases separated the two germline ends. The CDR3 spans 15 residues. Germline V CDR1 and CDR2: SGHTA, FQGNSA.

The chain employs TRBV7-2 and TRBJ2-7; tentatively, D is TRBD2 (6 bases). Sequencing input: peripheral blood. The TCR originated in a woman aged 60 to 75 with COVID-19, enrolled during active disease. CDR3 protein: CASSLKSGPPYEQYF. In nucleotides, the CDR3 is TGTGCCAGCAGTTTAAAGAGCGGGCCTCCCTACGAGCAGTACTTC.